These 24 T cell receptor beta chains came from one sample sequenced in a study of beta chain features in type 1 diabetes. Study results and caveats: People with Type 1 diabetes carried modestly yet significantly shorter TCRB CDR3s in all four CD4+ subsets.

Expressed TCRB transcripts were sequenced because the isolated RNA had all been reverse transcribed beforehand. Profiled with immunoSEQ multiplex PCR; TCRdb holds only in-frame clones, not every one. The sample lists about 150,000 clones, 10% occurring once. Antigens for these TCRs are unknown. Sequenced input: central memory CD4+ T cells from blood. These receptors were collected from a man in his thirties or forties with type 1 diabetes.

The chain is built from TRBV7-3 and TRBJ2-4; D perhaps matches TRBD1 (5 bases). V was pared by 5 bases and J by 8 bases, with 13 bases between. The CDR3 is made up of 13 amino acids. CDR1 is SGHTA and CDR2 is FQGTGA in the germline V gene. DNA of the CDR3: TGTGCCAGCAGCATTGACAGTTGGGACATTCAGTACTTC. This translates into CASSIDSWDIQYF.

The chain is built from TRBV2 and TRBJ1-5; D unresolved. Per germline, CDR1 SNHLY and CDR2 FYNNEI. V dropped 4 bases and J dropped 6 bases, with 13 bases sitting between them. The CDR3 spans 14 residues. The CDR3 region is CASSVRALGQPQHF. The CDR3 bases are TGTGCCAGCAGTGTGAGGGCATTAGGTCAGCCCCAGCATTTT.

This clone has only a few counts. The rearrangement uses TRBV7-2 and TRBJ1-3; no reliable D call. Germline-derived CDR1 and CDR2 are SGHTA and FQGNSA. V lost 5 bases and J lost 5, with 10 bases in between. The CDR3 sequence is 13 residues long. The CDR3 DNA is TGTGCCAGCAGCCGGGAAGCCAGAAACACCATATATTTT. It specifies CASSREARNTIYF.

The rearrangement uses TRBV7-6 and TRBJ1-3; 7 nucleotides line up with TRBD1. The CDR3 consists of 14 residues. Germline trimming cut 6 bases from V and 0 bases from J; bases unmatched to any gene: 2. Germline V gene sequence: CDR1 SGHVS, CDR2 FNYEAQ. The CDR3 loop reads CASRGQASGNTIYF. CDR3 bases: TGTGCCAGCAGAGGACAGGCCTCTGGAAACACCATATATTTT.

Written as DNA, the CDR3 is TGTGCCAGTAGTATTTTAGCGGGAGTTGAGACCCAGTACTTC. Protein sequence: CASSILAGVETQYF. The gene calls are TRBV19 and TRBJ2-5, with 9 bases matching TRBD2. This CDR3 comprises 14 residues. The V and J ends lost 3 bases and 5 bases, in that order; junction bases with no gene match: 4. CDR1 and CDR2 from the germline V gene are LNHDA and SQIVND (reference sequence).

This clone turned up a few times. V gene TRBV18 combines with J gene TRBJ2-5; no firm D call. This CDR3 is built from 11 residues. Germline CDR1 reads KGHSH; CDR2 reads LQKENI. Trimming left V 6 bases short and J 1 base short, with 3 bases between. This CDR3 reads CASSLQETQYF. In DNA, the CDR3 is TGTGCCAGCTCCCTCCAAGAGACCCAGTACTTC.

This clone was seen a handful of times. The chain joins TRBV28 to TRBJ2-1; 13 bases agree with TRBD2. Losses at the gene ends were 6 bases for V and 11 bases for J; bases not matched to a gene: 4. This CDR3 has 13 residues. Germline V gene sequence: CDR1 MDHEN, CDR2 SYDVKM. In DNA, the CDR3 is TGTGCCAGCAGAAGGGGACTAGCGGGAAAGCAGTTCTTC. This gives the protein CASRRGLAGKQFF.

This sequence joins TRBV12-1 and TRBJ2-7; the table assigns TRBD1, which was not confirmed against the DNA. TRBV12-1 is listed as a pseudogene. The CDR3 extends over 13 amino acids. DNA of the CDR3: TGTGCCAGCAGCTTTGCGCAGGTAACCGAGCAGTACTTC. Translated, it gives CASSFAQVTEQYF.

The CDR3 bases are TGTGCCAGCAGCTTAGAAGGGGCGGAGACCCAGTACTTC. It specifies CASSLEGAETQYF. The chain recombines TRBV7-9 with TRBJ2-5; TRBD1 is a possible D gene (5 bases). CDR1 and CDR2 (germline): SEHNR, FQNEAQ (reference sequence). The CDR3 runs to 13 residues. V was shortened by 1 base and J by 5 bases, with 8 bases between the two germline ends. Based on the CDR3 plus reference TRBV7-9 and TRBJ2-5, the full variable domain is DTGVSQNPRHKITKRGQNVTFRCDPISEHNRLYWYRQTLGQGPEFLTYFQNEAQLEKSRLLSDRFSAERPKGSFSTLEIQRTEQGDSAMYLCASSLEGAETQYFGPGTRLLVL.

J is TRBJ2-3 and V is TRBV27; no clear D gene. Trimming left V 4 bases short and J 4 bases short, with 12 bases between. This CDR3 region has 14 residues. Germline V gene lookup returns CDR1 MNHEY and CDR2 SMNVEV (reference sequence). CDR3 DNA: TGTGCCAGCAGTTCGTCCTTGGGCCCAGATACGCAGTATTTT. Residues: CASSSSLGPDTQYF.

This clone was found a few times. The chain is built from TRBV11-2 and TRBJ2-3; weak D call: TRBD2 (5 bases). This CDR3 spans 14 amino acids. Per the germline V gene, CDR1 is SGHAT and CDR2 is FQNNGV. V lost 5 bases to trimming and J lost 2 bases, with 11 bases between them. CDR3 sequence (DNA): TGTGCCAGCAGCCCGCGGAGGTTCACAGATACGCAGTATTTT. Translation gives CASSPRRFTDTQYF.

The chain carries TRBV28 and TRBJ2-7, with D tentatively TRBD2 (6 bases). Germline V gene sequence: CDR1 MDHEN, CDR2 SYDVKM. The CDR3 is made up of 15 amino acids. Trimming left V 7 bases short and J 4 bases short, with 20 bases between. Here the CDR3 DNA reads TGTGCCAGCACACCCCCGGGGGTGAAGGGTTACGAGCAGTACTTC. This gives the protein CASTPPGVKGYEQYF.

Of note for this clone: One junction end does not reproduce the germline sequence, and a read error may be involved. The chain has TRBV7-7 and TRBJ2-7; tentative D call: TRBD1 (6 bases). Germline CDR1 is SSHAT and CDR2 is FNYEAQ (reference sequence). The CDR3 has 15 amino acids. The CDR3 bases are TGTGCTAGCAGCTTCGGAGTGGGGGCACATCACGAGCAGTACTTC. This codes for CASSFGVGAHHEQYF. Drawing the rest from reference TRBV7-7 and TRBJ2-7, the complete variable domain is GAGVSQSPRYKVTKRGQDVTLRCDPISSHATLYWYQQALGQGPEFLTYFNYEAQPDKSGLPSDRFSAERPEGSISTLTIQRTEQRDSAMYRCASSFGVGAHHEQYFGPGTRLTVT.

Only a few counts were recorded for this clone. This chain links TRBV5-1 with TRBJ2-4; D is unclear. The ends were cut back, 0 bases at V and 0 bases at J, with 7 bases in the middle. Germline V gene sequence: CDR1 SGHRS, CDR2 YFSETQ. The CDR3 is 15 residues long. This chain's CDR3 is CASSLDGLAKNIQYF. As DNA, the CDR3 is TGCGCCAGCAGCTTGGATGGGCTAGCCAAAAACATTCAGTACTTC.

This clone has only a few counts. This chain connects TRBV28 to TRBJ2-3; TRBD2 is a possible D gene (5 bases). Germline assignment: CDR1 MDHEN and CDR2 SYDVKM. There are 16 residues in the CDR3. Trimming removed 8 bases from V and 3 bases from J, with 21 bases in between. The CDR3 DNA reads as TGTGCCAGCTCATACCTTGGGGAGTTGGGAACAGATACGCAGTATTTT. It encodes CASSYLGELGTDTQYF.

This clone was observed a few times. The chain links TRBV4-2 to TRBJ2-5; 7 bases align to TRBD2. The V gene end was trimmed by 3 bases and the J gene end by 3 bases; junction bases not matched to a gene: 7. The CDR3 covers 15 residues. Germline V lookup: CDR1 LGHNA, CDR2 YNFKEQ. The CDR3 coding sequence is TGTGCCAGCAGCCAGCGGGGCCTAGCGGAAGAGACCCAGTACTTC. Its translation: CASSQRGLAEETQYF.

V is TRBV28 and J is TRBJ1-2; D perhaps matches TRBD1 (5 bases). Trimming shortened V by 5 bases and J by 10 bases, and 20 bases separated the two germline ends. CDR3 length: 14 residues. Germline V CDR1 and CDR2: MDHEN, SYDVKM. The CDR3 bases are TGTGCCAGCAGTGCCCTGCGGCAGGGTGTCCACTACACCTTC. It is translated as CASSALRQGVHYTF.

In this sample, this clone turned up a few times. The V gene is TRBV4-1, the J gene TRBJ2-7; D is undetermined. Germline CDR1 reads MGHRA; CDR2 reads YSYEKL. The length of the CDR3 is 14 residues. The V end lost 0 bases, the J end lost 3 bases, and 9 bases lay between the germline ends. CDR3 bases: TGCGCCAGCAGCCAAGATCCCGGGTTCTACGAGCAGTACTTC. Amino acids: CASSQDPGFYEQYF.

This clone was observed a few times. V gene TRBV28 combines with J gene TRBJ1-4; D gene unclear. The germline V gene encodes CDR1 MDHEN and CDR2 SYDVKM. The CDR3 spans 10 residues. Trimming took 10 bases from V and 12 from J, leaving 12 bases between them. DNA for the CDR3: TGTGCCACCGGGAGGGAGGAACTGTTTTTT. Encoded protein: CATGREELFF.

The chain carries TRBV4-3 and TRBJ2-4; TRBD2 is a possible D gene (7 bases). Germline CDR1 reads LGHNA; CDR2 reads YSLEER. The CDR3 has 11 amino acids. V lost 2 bases to trimming and J lost 16 bases, with 12 bases between them. The CDR3 DNA sequence: TGCGCCAGCAGCCAATGGGGGGGCCCCTACTTC. Translation: CASSQWGGPYF.

The V call is TRBV2, the J call TRBJ2-1, with TRBD2 matching 7 bases. Germline V gene lookup returns CDR1 SNHLY and CDR2 FYNNEI. The CDR3 covers 14 residues. V shed 6 bases and J 8 bases; nucleotides not matched to a gene: 10. The CDR3 DNA sequence: TGTGCCAGCAGAGCTAGACTAGCCACGGATGAGCAGTTCTTC. It encodes CASRARLATDEQFF.

This clone was observed a handful of times. The V and J genes are TRBV7-9 and TRBJ1-1; tentatively, D is TRBD1 (5 bases). V was trimmed by 5 bases and J by 4 bases, leaving 20 bases between them. The CDR3 is made up of 16 amino acids. Looked up from germline, CDR1 is SEHNR and CDR2 is FQNEAQ (reference sequence). The CDR3 region has the DNA TGTGCCAGCAGCCTCCGACGGACAATTAGTGGCACTGAAGCTTTCTTT. Protein: CASSLRRTISGTEAFF.

The chain employs TRBV6-5 and TRBJ2-3; TRBD1 might be the D (5 bases). Germline CDR1 and CDR2: MNHEY and SVGAGI. V was shortened by 2 bases and J by 2 bases, with 8 bases between the two germline ends. There are 14 residues in the CDR3. CDR3: CASSYRGYTDTQYF. The CDR3, as DNA: TGTGCCAGCAGTTACAGGGGCTACACAGATACGCAGTATTTT.

This chain connects TRBV29-1 to TRBJ2-5; D remains ambiguous. CDR1 is SQVTM, CDR2 ANQGSEA, per germline. This CDR3 contains 12 residues. V was clipped by 0 bases and J by 2 bases, with 4 bases between them. The CDR3 is CSVEDPQETQYF. CDR3 DNA sequence: TGCAGCGTTGAAGACCCTCAAGAGACCCAGTACTTC.